The entry below describes one T cell receptor (beta chain). Its antigen remains undetermined. The record has no base qualities; no much larger clone is one base away. These data come from a study of long-term antiretroviral therapy in people with HIV (dated by TCRdb to between 2022 and 2023). Regarding the complete study: The earliest samples were collected roughly a decade before the 2015 WHO recommendation for immediate ART, at a time when ART was usually postponed until CD4 counts fell. A retrospective serial study tested whether changes in peripheral blood TRB repertoire composition and diversity were associated with ART initiation and durable HIV suppression. A total of some 210 cryopreserved PBMC samples were contributed to the cohort by 30 adults with confirmed HIV infection, with samples collected serially over a mean of approximately 6 years (range 1-12). Of the roughly 27 participants with HIV, roughly twelve were female. No cross-contamination during QIAcube processing was shown when test extractions of a monoclonal T-cell line were performed alongside about 30 polyclonal samples. The investigation overall reported the following: Expanded TRB clones identified before ART initiation dominated the repertoire across all time points, though the dominance fluctuated and decreased in many PLHIV after ART. A significant increase in TRB diversity was found to be associated with ART initiation, although TRB diversity was observed to remain significantly below that of transplant donor controls even after long-term ART. Because cell numbers in pre-ART samples were limited, unsorted PBMC were profiled instead of sorted CD4+ and CD8+ T cells. Inferences about post-ART repertoire changes are limited because no data were available on ART adherence, viral resistance or therapy changes. The samples span the years 2004 to 2017, and the ART regimens used may be less effective than current regimens. Compared with controls, HIV repertoires had narrower CDR3 length ranges, and the network structure pointed to an antigen-experienced repertoire that shifted only slightly toward naive after ART. Since PBMC availability was limited, sequencing covered only the TCR beta chain, with no alpha chain pairing.

V is shortened by 0 bases, J by 0 bases, and the region joining them spans 14 bases. The CDR3 has 17 amino acids, counting the end cysteine and phenylalanine. This entry keeps only the CDR3 DNA: 51 bases, framed from base 1. The germline V gene sets CDR1 to KGHSH and CDR2 to LQKENI. To be included, a participant needed at least one PBMC sample from before ART initiation plus at least two post-ART samples. Treatment was received in the United States of America by all participants with HIV. Cryopreserved samples of about 0.95-10 million PBMC were thawed and washed before DNA extraction. At the time of the earliest PBMC sample, participants with HIV were aged between about 23 and 54 years. PBMC samples were contributed by each participant from 1-4 timepoints before ART initiation and 2-8 timepoints after ART initiation, with a median of 7 samples. For every participant, serial HIV viral load, CD4+ T-cell count, ART history and demographic data were obtained. Using a Qiagen kit on a QIAcube, genomic DNA was extracted from unsorted PBMC, with samples processed in batches of 12.

The immunoSEQ hsTCRB v3.0 assay was used at survey level resolution to sequence the TRB variable region. A depth of 40,000-50,000 T-cell genomes per sample was targeted for TRB sequencing. Pooled TRB libraries were sequenced on an Illumina MiSeq with a v3 150-cycle kit. As for the authors' bioinformatics: Repertoire analysis ran in R within a reproducible Nextflow workflow covering QC, data transformation and analysis. LymphoSeq2, an R package for exploring AIRR-Seq data, was used to implement custom analyses. A few samples that yielded fewer than 5000 total TRB sequences were excluded, so that around 190 HIV repertoires were analyzed. Among the 170 to 200 HIV repertoires that were kept, around 60 were collected before ART initiation and 120 to 140 were collected after ART initiation. Repertoires were downsampled to 5000 TRB nucleotide sequences, and summary statistics were averaged over 100 downsampling iterations. Only TRB sequences with CDR3 regions of at least seven amino acids were retained for analysis. Diversity was measured with a Shannon entropy-derived clonality score and the Gini coefficient. In repertoire networks, the top 5000 CDR3 amino acid sequences were linked whenever an edit distance of one separated two sequences. Antigen specificity groups and MHC restriction were predicted for TRB CDR3 amino acid sequences with GLIPH2. To flag known CMV, EBV, HIV or tissue antigen associations, CDR3 amino acid sequences were matched against VDJdb and McPAS-TCR. Pre-ART, post-ART and control groups were compared with Wilcoxon signed-rank tests and Holm-Bonferroni correction. Not all clones reach the TCRdb copy of this immuneACCESS table, which keeps in-frame sequences only. Checked studies attribute under half of the gap to unresolved V genes and leave the rest unexplained. V, J and clone size reflect that table, while D and trimming were determined from the DNA. The sample profile shows about 19,000 clones; 79% of them were found once. The ten top clones hold nearly 6.5% of the sample.

The chain uses TRBV18 and TRBJ1-1, with no confident D gene call. This receptor was taken from a man between 18 and 29 years old with HIV. The sequenced sample was unsorted PBMCs, obtained at the start of antiretroviral therapy, before treatment. Here is the DNA: TGTGCCAGCTCACCACCAGGGCCCGGGCTCATGAACACTGAAGCTTTCTTT. Its protein product is CASSPPGPGLMNTEAFF. The reference TRBV18 and TRBJ1-1 proteins fill in what lies around the CDR3, so the full variable domain reads NAGVMQNPRHLVRRRGQEARLRCSPMKGHSHVYWYRQLPEEGLKFMVYLQKENIIDESGMPKERFSAEFPKEGPSILRIQQVVRGDSAAYFCASSPPGPGLMNTEAFFGQGTRLTVV.